Following are 5 T cell receptor beta chains from one sample sequenced in a study of OX40 agonist ivuxolimab in advanced cancers. TCRdb keeps only in-frame clones here, not all; method: immunoSEQ multiplex PCR. The repertoire holds about 140,000 clones, with about nine tenths as singletons. The specimen comprised CD4+ or CD8+ T cells sorted from blood, sampled in a trial of the OX40 agonist ivuxolimab. The receptors were sampled from an adult with an advanced solid tumor such as melanoma, head and neck, liver or kidney cancer.

The chain recombines TRBV18 with TRBJ1-2; D unclear. This CDR3 is built from 13 residues. V lost 3 bases and J 4 bases, leaving 9 bases between the germline ends. Germline assignment: CDR1 KGHSH and CDR2 LQKENI. Here the CDR3 reads CASSPEVTYGYTF. CDR3 coding DNA: TGTGCCAGCTCACCCGAAGTCACCTATGGCTACACCTTC.

The chain combines TRBV5-4 with TRBJ2-7, with 7 positions matching TRBD2. Per the germline V gene, CDR1 is SGHNT and CDR2 is YYREEE (reference sequence). V lost 5 bases to trimming and J lost 6 bases; unmatched junction nucleotides: 11. The CDR3 loop spans 14 amino acids. This CDR3 reads CASRYLAGVGEQYF. In nucleotides, the CDR3 is TGTGCCAGCAGGTACTTGGCGGGAGTGGGCGAGCAGTACTTC.

The V gene is TRBV6-5, the J gene TRBJ2-5; D perhaps matches TRBD1 (5 bases). CDR1 and CDR2 from the germline V gene are MNHEY and SVGAGI. CDR3 length equals 14 residues. Between the trimmed V and J ends, which lost 0 bases and 5 bases, there was a span of 10 bases. The CDR3 sequence is CASSYSQGGETQYF. The CDR3 nucleotides read TGTGCCAGCAGTTACTCGCAGGGTGGGGAGACCCAGTACTTC.

The chain joins TRBV7-2 to TRBJ1-2; TRBD1 aligns across 8 bases. Germline V gene lookup returns CDR1 SGHTA and CDR2 FQGNSA. The CDR3 covers 14 residues. V was pared by 1 base and J by 8 bases, with 6 bases of the junction left unmatched. The CDR3 DNA reads TGTGCCAGCAGCTTAGGGACAGGGAGTCAGGGCTACACCTTC. Residues: CASSLGTGSQGYTF.

The rearrangement joins TRBV4-3 to TRBJ1-1, with D perhaps matching TRBD1 (6 bases). Germline CDR1 is LGHNA and CDR2 is YSLEER. The V end lost 1 base, the J end lost 2 bases, and 23 bases lay between the germline ends. The CDR3 covers 19 residues. In DNA, the CDR3 is TGCGCCAGCAGCCAAGGTTACAGGGCGGTCGGAAGGGGTAACACTGAAGCTTTCTTT. This codes for CASSQGYRAVGRGNTEAFF.